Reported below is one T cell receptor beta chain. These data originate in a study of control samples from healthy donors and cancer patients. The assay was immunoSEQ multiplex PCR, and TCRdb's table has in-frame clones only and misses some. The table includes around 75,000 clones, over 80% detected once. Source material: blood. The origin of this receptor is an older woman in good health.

Here the CDR3 reads CASSQKGTGTEAFF. The CDR3 DNA reads as TGTGCCAGCAGCCAAAAGGGGACGGGCACTGAAGCTTTCTTT. The J gene is TRBJ1-1, the V gene TRBV3-1 (or the pseudogene TRBV3-2); TRBD1 might be the D (5 bases). Germline CDR1 LGHDT, CDR2 YNNKEL (reference sequence). The ends were cut back, 2 bases at V and 4 bases at J, with 11 bases in the middle. This CDR3 has 14 amino acids.